The 11 T cell receptor beta chains presented below share a single source sample, sequenced in a study of T cells in Graves' hyperthyroidism and ophthalmopathy. RNA transcripts gave rise to amplified TCR beta CDR3 regions. When the TCR CDR3 underwent first-round RT-PCR, the HTBI primer set was used. TCRdb redid the calling of the multiplex PCR reads with MiXCR, one entry per CDR3 protein. The data contain some 370,000 distinct CDR3 sequences, over 12% of them singletons. The sample was blood. These receptor sequences come from a man aged 50-60 years with Graves' ophthalmopathy.

The rearrangement joins TRBV9 to TRBJ2-7; TRBD2 matches at 11 bases. This CDR3 contains 16 residues. V lost 1 base to trimming and J lost 6 bases; unmatched junction nucleotides: 9. The germline V gene has CDR1 SGDLS and CDR2 YYNGEE. CDR3 DNA: TGTGCCAGCAGCGTAAGGGTAGCGGGAGGGCTCGGCGAGCAGTACTTC. This gives the protein CASSVRVAGGLGEQYF.

A single count supports this clonotype. This chain links TRBV14 with TRBJ2-7; 11 bases fit TRBD1. V was clipped by 1 base and J by 3 bases; unmatched bases: 8. Per germline, CDR1 SGHDN and CDR2 FVKESK. This CDR3 is built from 17 residues. CDR3 sequence reads: CASSQAAGTGGFYEQYF. The CDR3 DNA reads TGTGCCAGCAGCCAAGCGGCGGGGACAGGGGGTTTCTACGAGCAGTACTTC.

The gene calls are TRBV11-2 and TRBJ1-2; the D is unclear. The CDR3 is 14 residues long. Trimming cost V 0 bases and J 8 bases, with 13 bases left between them. CDR1 is SGHAT, CDR2 FQNNGV, per germline. The CDR3 coding sequence is TGTGCCAGCAGCTTAGATTCGGCCTACCGGGGCTACACCTTC. Translating gives CASSLDSAYRGYTF.

This clonotype was found many times. The rearrangement joins TRBV7-9 to TRBJ2-7; 12 bases align to TRBD2. CDR3 size: 14 residues. Looked up from germline, CDR1 is SEHNR and CDR2 is FQNEAQ (reference sequence). With 4 bases clipped from V and 7 bases from J, the junction kept 5 bases outside the gene matches. This chain's CDR3 is CASSSTSGSGEQYF. The CDR3 nucleotides read TGTGCCAGCAGCTCGACTAGCGGGAGTGGTGAGCAGTACTTC.

This clonotype showed up many times. The chain couples TRBV6-1 to TRBJ2-2; TRBD2 is a possible D gene (5 bases). CDR3 length: 13 residues. Germline V gene sequence: CDR1 MNHNS, CDR2 SASEGT. V was clipped by 6 bases and J by 6 bases, with 11 bases between them. The CDR3 DNA is TGTGCCAGCAGCGGACGGGATGCCGGGGAGCTGTTTTTT. It encodes CASSGRDAGELFF.

The table lists this clonotype with many counts. The rearrangement uses TRBV9 and TRBJ2-7; TRBD2 matches 10 bases. The CDR3 is 16 amino acids. Germline V lookup: CDR1 SGDLS, CDR2 YYNGEE. After removal of 4 bases from V and 4 bases from J, the junction contained 11 bases not matched to a gene. The CDR3 here is CASSPRPSGSGYEQYF. The CDR3 DNA follows: TGTGCCAGCAGCCCCCGGCCTAGCGGGAGTGGGTACGAGCAGTACTTC. The full variable domain, its missing parts supplied by reference TRBV9 and TRBJ2-7, is DSGVTQTPKHLITATGQRVTLRCSPRSGDLSVYWYQQSLDQGLQFLIQYYNGEERAKGNILERFSAQQFPDLHSELNLSSLELGDSALYFCASSPRPSGSGYEQYFGPGTRLTVT.

This clonotype appeared once. The chain's CDR3 is CSASRALAEKGGGNIQYF. CDR3 nucleotide sequence: TGCAGTGCTTCCAGGGCCCTGGCAGAGAAAGGCGGGGGTAACATTCAGTACTTC. The chain carries TRBV20-1 and TRBJ2-4; 7 nucleotides align to TRBD2. The CDR3 is 18 amino acids. J gave up 7 bases and V 5 bases, and 23 bases lay outside the gene matches. The germline V gene encodes CDR1 DFQATT and CDR2 SNEGSKA (reference sequence).

This clonotype was counted at least ten times. This sequence joins TRBV29-1 and TRBJ2-3, with D possibly being TRBD2 (5 bases). V gave up 4 bases and J gave up 0 bases, with 20 bases separating them. CDR1 is SQVTM, CDR2 ANQGSEA, per germline. The CDR3 length is 17 residues. DNA for the CDR3: TGCAGCGTTGGATTTCTTGGGTCAGGAGGTAGCACAGATACGCAGTATTTT. Its translation: CSVGFLGSGGSTDTQYF.

The chain carries TRBV29-1 and TRBJ2-4, with 8 nucleotides matching TRBD2. Germline V lookup: CDR1 SQVTM, CDR2 ANQGSEA. Unmatched junction bases numbered 3, after V lost 7 bases and J lost 4 bases. There are 12 residues in the CDR3. This CDR3 reads CSAAGGKNIQYF. The DNA for the CDR3 is TGCAGCGCCGCGGGAGGTAAAAACATTCAGTACTTC.

This rearrangement joins TRBV2 to TRBJ2-3, with TRBD1 identical over 7 bases. Per germline, CDR1 SNHLY and CDR2 FYNNEI. V shed 6 bases, J shed 4 bases, and the junction held 1 base outside the gene matches. The CDR3 length is 12 residues. CDR3 in DNA: TGTGCCAGCAGGGGGACAGCAGATACGCAGTATTTT. Encoded protein: CASRGTADTQYF.

In its sample, this clonotype was seen a few times. A much more abundant neighbour one base away suggests this may be a read error. V gene TRBV15 combines with J gene TRBJ1-5; D uncertain. The CDR3 is 16 residues long. Germline assignment: CDR1 LNHNV and CDR2 YYDKDF (reference sequence). The CDR3 loop reads CTTSKTRAGWNQPQHF. In nucleotides, the CDR3 is TGTACCACCAGCAAAACAAGAGCCGGATGGAATCAGCCCCAGCATTTT.